The source of this T cell receptor (beta chain) is a study of blood T cell repertoires in COVID-19. About the study: Sample material is recorded as cDNA or gDNA derived from T cells, B-cell-depleted T cells, or PBMCs.

This CDR3 comprises 16 residues. Germline assignment: CDR1 MNHEY and CDR2 SVGAGI. Unmatched junction bases numbered 13, after V lost 4 bases and J lost 5 bases. The assay was immunoSEQ multiplex PCR, and TCRdb's table has in-frame clones only and misses some. Of around 210,000 clones in the sample, approximately 80% were seen once. The chain joins TRBV6-5 to TRBJ1-2; 7 bases are shared with TRBD1. The TCR comes from a human donor in a cohort sampled during active COVID-19. The sample taken for sequencing was peripheral blood. The CDR3 DNA reads TGTGCCAGCAGTTTTCTACCTCCCAGGGGGTCTTATGGCTACACCTTC. Translating it yields CASSFLPPRGSYGYTF.